The 32 T cell receptor beta chains in this list originate from one sample, sequenced in a study of shared clonotypes between healthy human individuals. Sequencing used immunoSEQ multiplex PCR; TCRdb keeps in-frame clones, though not all of them. The repertoire holds around 2.5 million clones, with 93% as singletons. Sequenced material: naive CD4+ T cells from PBMCs. Documented subset: CD45RA+ positively selected. The receptors originated from a man between 18 and 35 years old in good health. Some clones in this sample may be carry-over from other donors' samples.

The gene calls are TRBV6-1 and TRBJ2-4, with unresolved D. Trimming took 7 bases from V and 0 from J, leaving 10 bases between them. The CDR3 sequence is 14 residues long. CDR1 is MNHNS, CDR2 SASEGT, per germline. CDR3: CASNPTLAKNIQYF. The DNA for the CDR3 is TGTGCCAGCAATCCAACGCTAGCCAAAAACATTCAGTACTTC.

V and J are TRBV7-2 and TRBJ1-5, with D tentatively TRBD1 (5 bases). Between the trimmed V and J ends, which lost 2 bases and 6 bases, there was a span of 11 bases. The CDR3 loop spans 14 amino acids. CDR1 and CDR2 (germline): SGHTA, FQGNSA. The CDR3 protein is CASSLRRGGQPQHF. The CDR3 DNA follows: TGTGCCAGCAGCTTAAGGAGGGGTGGTCAGCCCCAGCATTTT.

The rearrangement uses TRBV5-4 and TRBJ2-2; the match to TRBD2 covers 9 bases. J was trimmed by 7 bases and V by 4 bases; bases with no gene match: 11. This CDR3 is built from 16 residues. CDR1 is SGHNT and CDR2 is YYREEE in the germline V gene (reference sequence). The CDR3 loop is CASSVNTGLASGELFF. In DNA form, the CDR3 reads TGTGCCAGCAGCGTTAATACGGGACTAGCTAGCGGGGAGCTGTTTTTT.

The V and J genes are TRBV7-2 and TRBJ2-7; the D gene could be TRBD1 or TRBD2 (6 bases each). This CDR3 contains 12 residues. Trimming took 10 bases from V and 7 from J, leaving 17 bases between them. Germline V gene sequence: CDR1 SGHTA, CDR2 FQGNSA. The CDR3 coding sequence is TGTGCCACCGGGCCGGGGGCGGTTGAGCAGTACTTC. This translates into CATGPGAVEQYF.

This sequence joins TRBV9 and TRBJ1-5, with a tentative D call TRBD1 (6 bases). Germline-derived CDR1 and CDR2 are SGDLS and YYNGEE. V lost 0 bases and J lost 6, with 13 bases in between. The CDR3 has 15 residues. The CDR3 region has the DNA TGTGCCAGCAGCGTAGATTCCGGGGGCACTCAGCCCCAGCATTTT. This encodes CASSVDSGGTQPQHF.

The chain joins TRBV11-3 to TRBJ2-7; TRBD2 might be the D (6 bases). The length of the CDR3 is 12 residues. CDR1 is SGHNT and CDR2 is YENEEA in the germline V gene. Trimming stripped 3 bases from V and 7 bases from J, with 10 bases between. CDR3 DNA: TGTGCCAGCAGCTTGCTCGGGGGAGAGCAGTACTTC. Its translation is CASSLLGGEQYF.

The chain is built from TRBV5-1 and TRBJ2-3; 7 bases fit TRBD1. Germline values: CDR1 SGHRS, CDR2 YFSETQ. The ends lost 5 bases at V and 8 bases at J; junction bases unmatched: 14. This CDR3 has 15 residues. The CDR3 nucleotides are TGCGCCAGCAGGGGTTCGGGACAGATTGTCGGTACGCAGTATTTT. This encodes CASRGSGQIVGTQYF.

This chain links TRBV29-1 with TRBJ2-2, with 8 bases lining up with TRBD2. This CDR3 spans 14 amino acids. Germline CDR1 reads SQVTM; CDR2 reads ANQGSEA. Trimming took 5 bases from V and 2 from J; bases not matched to a gene: 4. The CDR3, as DNA: TGCAGCGTTCTTAGCGGGATTAACACCGGGGAGCTGTTTTTT. It codes for CSVLSGINTGELFF.

The chain joins TRBV6-5 to TRBJ1-2; 9 positions match TRBD1. The CDR3 extends over 14 amino acids. With V trimmed by 5 bases and J by 4 bases, 5 bases remained unmatched. Germline V gene data show CDR1 as MNHEY and CDR2 as SVGAGI. The CDR3 nucleotides read TGTGCCAGCAGTAGACAGGGGGTTAGCTATGGCTACACCTTC. This translates into CASSRQGVSYGYTF.

This chain uses TRBV7-9 with TRBJ1-1; 8 bases agree with TRBD1. The CDR3 is 14 residues long. Germline CDR1 SEHNR, CDR2 FQNEAQ (reference sequence). With V trimmed by 4 bases and J by 6 bases, 7 bases remained unmatched. Here the CDR3 reads CASSSGQGRSEAFF. The CDR3 region has the DNA TGTGCCAGCAGCTCTGGACAGGGTAGATCTGAAGCTTTCTTT. The full variable domain, its missing parts supplied by reference TRBV7-9 and TRBJ1-1, is DTGVSQNPRHKITKRGQNVTFRCDPISEHNRLYWYRQTLGQGPEFLTYFQNEAQLEKSRLLSDRFSAERPKGSFSTLEIQRTEQGDSAMYLCASSSGQGRSEAFFGQGTRLTVV.

The chain couples TRBV19 to TRBJ2-7; TRBD1 matches at 8 bases. V trimming: 1 base; J trimming: 5 bases; junction bases outside the gene matches: 4. The length of the CDR3 is 14 residues. The germline V gene has CDR1 LNHDA and CDR2 SQIVND (reference sequence). DNA for the CDR3: TGTGCCAGTAGTATAGGGCAGGGGGCCAACGAGCAGTACTTC. Translation gives CASSIGQGANEQYF.

The J gene is TRBJ2-7, the V gene TRBV11-3; D may correspond to TRBD1 or TRBD2 (5 bases each). The V gene's germline CDR1 is SGHNT and CDR2 YENEEA. The CDR3 consists of 14 residues. Trimming pared 9 bases from V and 3 bases from J, leaving 18 bases between. The chain's CDR3 is CASARGQGVYEQYF. Written as DNA, the CDR3 is TGTGCCAGTGCCCGGGGCCAGGGCGTCTACGAGCAGTACTTC.

The chain links TRBV6-5 to TRBJ2-7, with 12 bases identical to TRBD2. CDR1 MNHEY and CDR2 SVGAGI come from the germline V gene. The CDR3 contains 14 residues. V lost 5 bases, J lost 3 bases, and 2 bases stayed unmatched. The CDR3 loop is CASSRTSGIYEQYF. The DNA of the CDR3 is TGTGCCAGCAGTCGGACTAGCGGGATCTACGAGCAGTACTTC.

The J gene is TRBJ2-6, the V gene TRBV25-1; no clear D. The V end lost 4 bases, the J end lost 0 bases, and 7 bases lay between the germline ends. This CDR3 comprises 15 residues. Per germline, CDR1 MGHDK and CDR2 SYGVNS. The CDR3 region is CASSAQGSGANVLTF. The CDR3 coding sequence is TGTGCCAGCAGTGCCCAAGGCTCTGGGGCCAACGTCCTGACTTTC.

The rearrangement uses TRBV28 and TRBJ2-7, with TRBD1 as a possible D gene (6 bases). The CDR3 extends over 15 amino acids. V dropped 6 bases and J dropped 4 bases, with 19 bases sitting between them. Germline CDR1 is MDHEN and CDR2 is SYDVKM. CDR3: CASSQSTGHLYEQYF. The CDR3 nucleotides read TGTGCCAGCAGCCAATCAACGGGACACCTATACGAGCAGTACTTC.

The gene calls are TRBV18 and TRBJ2-3; the D is unclear. Trimming removed 6 bases from V and 4 bases from J, with 8 bases in between. CDR1 is KGHSH and CDR2 is LQKENI in the germline V gene. CDR3 length: 12 amino acids. The DNA of the CDR3 is TGTGCCAGCTCTTTCTTTTCAGATACGCAGTATTTT. Its protein product is CASSFFSDTQYF.

The chain uses TRBV5-8 and TRBJ2-7; TRBD2 agrees at 10 bases. The trim removed 0 bases at V and 10 bases at J, leaving 7 bases unmatched. The length of the CDR3 is 14 residues. Germline CDR1 is SGHTS and CDR2 is YDEGEE. The CDR3 region has the DNA TGTGCCAGCAGCTTGGAACTAGCGGGGAGATTACAGTACTTC. Translated: CASSLELAGRLQYF.

The chain uses TRBV2 and TRBJ1-2; D remains unclear. There are 13 residues in the CDR3. The ends were cut back, 8 bases at V and 4 bases at J, with 14 bases in the middle. Germline CDR1 is SNHLY and CDR2 is FYNNEI. The CDR3 coding sequence is TGTGCCAGCGACCAGGCCGCAGTCTATGGCTACACCTTC. Translation gives CASDQAAVYGYTF.

The rearrangement uses TRBV9 and TRBJ1-1; unclear D gene. This CDR3 has 15 residues. The V gene lost 1 base and the J gene lost 1 base, with 11 bases spanning the gap. Germline values: CDR1 SGDLS, CDR2 YYNGEE. In DNA, the CDR3 is TGTGCCAGCAGCGTAACCGGCAGGCCGAACACTGAAGCTTTCTTT. Protein: CASSVTGRPNTEAFF.

Comments on this clone: The same CDR3 can be traced to other DNA sequences in this sample. CDR3 residues: CASSLVPSGQETQYF. The CDR3 DNA sequence: TGCGCCAGCAGCTTGGTGCCTAGCGGCCAAGAGACCCAGTACTTC. The V call is TRBV5-1, the J call TRBJ2-5, with 7 bases that match TRBD2. Unmatched junction bases numbered 3, after V lost 0 bases and J lost 1 base. The CDR3 spans 15 residues. Germline CDR1 reads SGHRS; CDR2 reads YFSETQ.

In regard to this clone: At the DNA level, this CDR3 is encoded by other sequences in the same sample as well. V is TRBV7-9 and J is TRBJ1-1; 7 bases align to TRBD1. J was trimmed by 12 bases and V by 5 bases; bases with no gene match: 18. The V gene's germline CDR1 is SEHNR and CDR2 FQNEAQ (reference sequence). The CDR3 length is 15 residues. DNA of the CDR3: TGTGCCAGCAGCACACGTGTACTTCAGGGGGAGCGTACTTTCTTT. It encodes CASSTRVLQGERTFF.

The rearrangement links TRBV11-3 to TRBJ2-3; D possibly corresponds to TRBD2 (5 bases). The germline V gene has CDR1 SGHNT and CDR2 YENEEA. The germline V and J ends were trimmed by 5 bases and 4 bases, with 13 bases remaining between them. The CDR3 extends over 14 amino acids. The CDR3 coding sequence is TGTGCCAGCAGCCCTACTAGGTTCTCAGATACGCAGTATTTT. Protein: CASSPTRFSDTQYF.

This chain links TRBV7-9 with TRBJ2-3, with TRBD2 as a possible D gene (6 bases). Germline V lookup: CDR1 SEHNR, CDR2 FQNEAQ (reference sequence). The CDR3 has 14 residues. Trimming removed 5 bases from V and 6 bases from J, with 15 bases in between. The CDR3 sequence is CASSPKTRMDTQYF. CDR3 DNA: TGTGCCAGCAGCCCCAAGACTAGGATGGATACGCAGTATTTT.

The chain joins TRBV7-6 to TRBJ2-4, with D possibly matching TRBD2 (5 bases). V gave up 4 bases and J gave up 0 bases, with 16 bases separating them. CDR3 size: 17 residues. Germline V gene lookup returns CDR1 SGHVS and CDR2 FNYEAQ. The CDR3 loop is CASSSSYLGVAKNIQYF. The CDR3 DNA reads TGTGCCAGCAGCTCTTCTTATCTGGGAGTAGCCAAAAACATTCAGTACTTC.

This chain's CDR3 is CASSLIGQVFEAFF. CDR3 DNA sequence: TGTGCCAGCAGCTTAATAGGACAGGTATTTGAAGCTTTCTTT. The rearrangement links TRBV7-2 to TRBJ1-1, with 7 nucleotides matching TRBD1. The germline CDR1 and CDR2 sequences are SGHTA and FQGNSA. J lost 7 bases, V lost 2 bases, and 7 bases had no gene match. There are 14 residues in the CDR3. Supplemented by reference TRBV7-2 and TRBJ1-1, the full variable domain reads GAGVSQSPSNKVTEKGKDVELRCDPISGHTALYWYRQSLGQGLEFLIYFQGNSAPDKSGLPSDRFSAERTGGSVSTLTIQRTQQEDSAVYLCASSLIGQVFEAFFGQGTRLTVV.

This clone was seen a single time. The genes are TRBV5-6 and TRBJ2-5, with D perhaps TRBD2 (6 bases). Looked up from germline, CDR1 is SGHDT and CDR2 is YYEEEE. CDR3 length: 15 residues. The V end was cut by 2 bases, the J end by 2 bases, with 13 bases between. The CDR3, as DNA: TGTGCCAGCAGCTTAACGCCGGGACTGCAAGAGACCCAGTACTTC. Translated, it gives CASSLTPGLQETQYF.

V and J are TRBV5-6 and TRBJ2-3; D is possibly TRBD2 (5 bases). This CDR3 has 15 residues. Germline-derived CDR1 and CDR2 are SGHDT and YYEEEE. V was trimmed by 1 base and J by 4 bases, leaving 13 bases between them. The CDR3 DNA sequence: TGTGCCAGCAGCTTGCACCCGTCTAGCCCAGATACGCAGTATTTT. Its protein is CASSLHPSSPDTQYF.

The chain has TRBV4-2 and TRBJ2-7; 11 bases line up with TRBD2. V was pared by 3 bases and J by 4 bases, with 14 bases of the junction left unmatched. Germline V gene data show CDR1 as LGHNA and CDR2 as YNFKEQ. CDR3 size: 18 residues. CDR3 nucleotides: TGTGCCAGCAGCCAGGTCGGATTAGCGGGAGGGCCTCAGTACGAGCAGTACTTC. Translation gives CASSQVGLAGGPQYEQYF.

The genes are TRBV6-4 and TRBJ2-3; TRBD1 matches 10 bases. The length of the CDR3 is 15 residues. Trimming at V came to 4 bases and at J to 6 bases, leaving 7 bases not matched to a gene. The V gene's germline CDR1 is MRHNA and CDR2 SNTAGT. CDR3 in amino acids: CASSAGTGELDTQYF. In nucleotides, the CDR3 is TGTGCCAGCAGTGCTGGGACAGGGGAGTTGGATACGCAGTATTTT.

The CDR3 is CASSKEGLDTQYF. The CDR3 nucleotides read TGTGCCAGCAGCAAAGAGGGTCTCGATACGCAGTATTTT. The chain has TRBV7-3 and TRBJ2-3; D is perhaps TRBD2 (5 bases). Germline V gene lookup returns CDR1 SGHTA and CDR2 FQGTGA. The CDR3 totals 13 residues. Trimming removed 5 bases at V and 6 bases at J, with 12 bases between. The whole variable domain, filled in from reference TRBV7-3 and TRBJ2-3, reads GAGVSQTPSNKVTEKGKYVELRCDPISGHTALYWYRQSLGQGPEFLIYFQGTGAADDSGLPNDRFFAVRPEGSVSTLKIQRTERGDSAVYLCASSKEGLDTQYFGPGTRLTVL.

CDR3 residues: CASTPYQGGVETQYF. In DNA form, the CDR3 reads TGTGCCAGCACTCCCTACCAGGGGGGCGTGGAGACCCAGTACTTC. The chain is built from TRBV25-1 and TRBJ2-5, with a weak D call TRBD1 (7 bases). V was cut by 7 bases and J by 5 bases, with 20 bases left in between. There are 15 residues in the CDR3. Germline V gene data show CDR1 as MGHDK and CDR2 as SYGVNS.

As concerns this clone: At the DNA level, this CDR3 is encoded by other sequences in the same sample as well. The V call is TRBV15, the J call TRBJ1-5; no clear D gene. Germline loops: CDR1 LNHNV, CDR2 YYDKDF (reference sequence). This CDR3 comprises 12 residues. V lost 1 base and J 3 bases, leaving 1 base between the germline ends. The CDR3 sequence is CATSRANQPQHF. The CDR3 DNA sequence: TGTGCCACCAGCAGAGCCAATCAGCCCCAGCATTTT.